Described below is a single T cell receptor beta chain sequence and its context. Its matching antigen is unknown. Alongside a J-beta primer mix, a sample-barcoded 5' primer served in a second PCR lasting about 7 to 12 cycles. MiXCR, run by TCRdb on the 5' RACE reads, gives a single entry per CDR3 protein. The sample shows around 500,000 distinct CDR3 sequences, around half of them seen only once. The record originates from a study of blood T cells in healthy people across ages. Findings and caveats of the study: No conclusive comparison of naive versus antigen-experienced cells was possible with unsorted PBMCs.

V was shortened by 2 bases and J by 3 bases, with 13 bases between the two germline ends. The CDR3 runs to 15 residues. The germline V gene has CDR1 MGHRA and CDR2 YSYEKL. The TCR was taken from an elderly man in good health. The V gene is TRBV4-1, the J gene TRBJ1-2; D is ambiguous. The sequenced material came from blood. The DNA for the CDR3 is TGCGCCAGCAGCCAACAACCTTTGACGGACTATGGCTACACCTTC. It encodes CASSQQPLTDYGYTF.